The T cell receptor (beta chain) under discussion was sequenced for a study of radiation and T cells in renal cell carcinoma. Trimming left V 4 bases short and J 0 bases short, with 10 bases between. CDR1 and CDR2 (germline): SGHRS, YFSETQ. The CDR3 covers 14 residues. Produced via immunoSEQ multiplex PCR; TCRdb's table is partial and in-frame only. The sample has 95,000 to 150,000 clones, roughly four fifths seen once; the top ten hold roughly 6%. Time point here: blood 2 weeks post-SBRT. Treatment in this sample: 15 Gy SBRT to primary tumor, nephrectomy 4 weeks later. Serial blood draws occurred at baseline and 2 and 4 weeks post-SBRT. This renal cell carcinoma was of the clear cell type.

The receptor was isolated from a man between 45 and 60 years old with renal cell carcinoma. The sequences come from blood, collected from a patient whose treatment included radiotherapy and nephrectomy. V and J are TRBV5-1 and TRBJ1-1; D is perhaps TRBD1 (6 bases). This chain's CDR3 is CASSADSMNTEAFF. The CDR3 DNA reads TGCGCCAGCAGCGCGGACAGCATGAACACTGAAGCTTTCTTT. Full variable domain (missing parts from reference TRBV5-1 and TRBJ1-1): KAGVTQTPRYLIKTRGQQVTLSCSPISGHRSVSWYQQTPGQGLQFLFEYFSETQRNKGNFPGRFSGRQFSNSRSEMNVSTLELGDSALYLCASSADSMNTEAFFGQGTRLTVV.